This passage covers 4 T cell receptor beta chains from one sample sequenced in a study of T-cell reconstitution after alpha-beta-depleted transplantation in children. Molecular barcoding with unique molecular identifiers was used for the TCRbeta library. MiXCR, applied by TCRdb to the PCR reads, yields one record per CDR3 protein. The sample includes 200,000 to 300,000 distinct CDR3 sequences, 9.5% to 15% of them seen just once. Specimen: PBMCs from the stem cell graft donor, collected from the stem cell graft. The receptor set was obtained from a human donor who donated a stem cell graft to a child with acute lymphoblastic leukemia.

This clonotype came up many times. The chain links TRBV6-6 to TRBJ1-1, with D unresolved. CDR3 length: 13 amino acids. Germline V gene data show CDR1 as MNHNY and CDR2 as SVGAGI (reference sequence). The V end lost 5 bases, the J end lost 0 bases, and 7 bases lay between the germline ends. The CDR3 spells CASSRYMNTEAFF. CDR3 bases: TGTGCCAGCAGTCGATACATGAACACTGAAGCTTTCTTT.

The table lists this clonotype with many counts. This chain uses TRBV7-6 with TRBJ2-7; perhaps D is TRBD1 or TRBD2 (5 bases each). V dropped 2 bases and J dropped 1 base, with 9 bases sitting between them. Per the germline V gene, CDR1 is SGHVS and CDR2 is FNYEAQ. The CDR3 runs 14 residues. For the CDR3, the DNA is TGTGCCAGCAGCTTAAGTTGGGGGTCCTACGAGCAGTACTTC. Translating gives CASSLSWGSYEQYF.

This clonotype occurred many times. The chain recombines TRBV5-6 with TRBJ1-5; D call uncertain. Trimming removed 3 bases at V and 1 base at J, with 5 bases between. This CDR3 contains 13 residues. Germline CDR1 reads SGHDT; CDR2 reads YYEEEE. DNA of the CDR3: TGTGCCAGCAGCTCCCAGAGCAATCAGCCCCAGCATTTT. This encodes CASSSQSNQPQHF.

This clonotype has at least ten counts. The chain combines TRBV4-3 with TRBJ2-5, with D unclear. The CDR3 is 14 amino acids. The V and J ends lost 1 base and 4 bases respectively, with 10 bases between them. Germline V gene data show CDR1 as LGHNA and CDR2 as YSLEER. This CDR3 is CASSQGPRAETQYF. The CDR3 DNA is TGCGCCAGCAGCCAAGGGCCACGAGCAGAGACCCAGTACTTC.